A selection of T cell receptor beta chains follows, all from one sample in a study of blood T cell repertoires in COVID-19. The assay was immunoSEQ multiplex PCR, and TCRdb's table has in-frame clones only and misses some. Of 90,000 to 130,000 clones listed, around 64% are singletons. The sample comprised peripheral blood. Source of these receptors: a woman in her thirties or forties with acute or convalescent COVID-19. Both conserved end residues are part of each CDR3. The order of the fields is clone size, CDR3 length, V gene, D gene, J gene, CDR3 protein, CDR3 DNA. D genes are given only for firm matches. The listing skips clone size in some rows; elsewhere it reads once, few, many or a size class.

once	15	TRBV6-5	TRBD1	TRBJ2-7	CASSRLTGGFGEQYF	TGTGCCAGCAGCCGACTGACAGGGGGTTTTGGCGAGCAGTACTTC
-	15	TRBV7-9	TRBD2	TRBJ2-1	CASSRTSGSYNEQFF	TGTGCCAGCAGCCGGACTAGCGGATCCTACAATGAGCAGTTCTTC
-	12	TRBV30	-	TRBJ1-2	CAWRWGGTGYTF	TGTGCCTGGAGGTGGGGAGGGACTGGCTACACCTTC
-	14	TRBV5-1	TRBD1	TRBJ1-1	CASSGGQGGTEAFF	TGCGCCAGCAGCGGGGGACAGGGGGGAACTGAAGCTTTCTTT
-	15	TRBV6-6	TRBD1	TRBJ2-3	CASSAGTGTTDTQYF	TGTGCCAGCAGTGCCGGGACAGGGACCACAGATACGCAGTATTTT
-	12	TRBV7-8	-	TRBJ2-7	CASSPRSYEQYF	TGTGCCAGCAGCCCGAGGAGTTACGAGCAGTACTTC
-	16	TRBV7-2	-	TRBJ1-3	CASSSDSFLSGNTIYF	TGTGCCAGCAGCTCGGACAGTTTTCTCTCTGGAAACACCATATATTTT
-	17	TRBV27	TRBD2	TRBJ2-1	CASSSGLAGGPRNEQFF	TGTGCCAGCAGTTCAGGACTAGCGGGGGGGCCGAGGAATGAGCAGTTCTTC
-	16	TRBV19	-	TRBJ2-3	CASSLLPWGVTDTQYF	TGTGCCAGTAGTCTTCTGCCCTGGGGGGTCACAGATACGCAGTATTTT
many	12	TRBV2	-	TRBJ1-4	CAIRGGSEKLFF	TGTGCCATCCGCGGGGGAAGTGAAAAACTGTTTTTT
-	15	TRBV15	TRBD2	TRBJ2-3	CATSISGGRTDTQYF	TGTGCCACCAGCATAAGCGGGGGCCGCACAGATACGCAGTATTTT
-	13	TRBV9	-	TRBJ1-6	CASSPQPGTPLHF	TGTGCCAGCAGCCCCCAGCCGGGGACACCCCTCCACTTT
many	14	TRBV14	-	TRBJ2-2	CASSPGRDTGELFF	TGTGCCAGCAGCCCGGGTCGCGATACCGGGGAGCTGTTTTTT
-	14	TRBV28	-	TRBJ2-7	CASKTPGFGYEQYF	TGTGCCAGCAAAACGCCAGGGTTTGGATACGAGCAGTACTTC
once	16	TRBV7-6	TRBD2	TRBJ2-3	CASSLVLRGGTDTQYF	TGTGCCAGCAGCTTAGTGTTAAGGGGAGGGACAGATACGCAGTATTTT
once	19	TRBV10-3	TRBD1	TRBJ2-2	CAISPGTGSPGANTGELFF	TGTGCCATCAGTCCAGGGACAGGGTCCCCGGGGGCGAACACCGGGGAGCTGTTTTTT
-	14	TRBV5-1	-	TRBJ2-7	CASSLRPRDYEQYF	TGCGCCAGCAGCTTGAGGCCCAGGGACTACGAGCAGTACTTC
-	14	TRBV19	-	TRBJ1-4	CASSIEGKNEKLFF	TGTGCCAGTAGTATAGAGGGCAAGAATGAAAAACTGTTTTTT
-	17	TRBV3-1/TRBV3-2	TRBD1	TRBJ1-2	CASSQTPIGQGAGGYTF	TGTGCCAGCAGCCAAACACCTATTGGACAGGGGGCAGGTGGCTACACCTTC
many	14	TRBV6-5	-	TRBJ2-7	CASTPKLGTYEQYF	TGTGCCAGCACCCCAAAGTTGGGCACCTACGAGCAGTACTTC
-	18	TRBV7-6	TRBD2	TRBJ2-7	CASSFKPSGGAVSYEQYF	TGTGCCAGCAGCTTTAAGCCTAGCGGGGGGGCCGTATCCTACGAGCAGTACTTC
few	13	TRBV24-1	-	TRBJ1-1	CATRDRLHTEAFF	TGTGCCACCAGGGACAGACTACACACTGAAGCTTTCTTT
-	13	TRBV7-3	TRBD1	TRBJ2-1	CASRQGIDDEQFF	TGTGCCAGCAGACAGGGGATCGACGATGAGCAGTTCTTC
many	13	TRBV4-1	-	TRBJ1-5	CASSGRLYQPQHF	TGCGCCAGCAGCGGCAGACTATATCAGCCCCAGCATTTT
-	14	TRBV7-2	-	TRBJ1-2	CASSLDRGRGGYTF	TGTGCCAGCAGCTTAGACCGAGGGAGGGGTGGCTACACCTTC
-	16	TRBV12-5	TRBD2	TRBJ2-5	CASGFAGLAGSETQYF	TGTGCTAGTGGCTTCGCCGGACTAGCGGGGTCGGAGACCCAGTACTTC
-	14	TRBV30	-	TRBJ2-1	CAWRAAQSYNEQFF	TGTGCCTGGAGAGCGGCCCAATCTTACAATGAGCAGTTCTTC
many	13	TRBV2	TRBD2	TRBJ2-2	CARSGENTGELFF	TGTGCCAGGAGCGGGGAGAACACCGGGGAGCTGTTTTTT
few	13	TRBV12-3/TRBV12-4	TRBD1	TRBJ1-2	CASRYTGAQGYTF	TGTGCCAGCAGGTACACAGGGGCACAGGGCTACACCTTC
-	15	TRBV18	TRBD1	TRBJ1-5	CASSPHRGGDQPQHF	TGTGCCAGCTCACCACACAGGGGAGGAGATCAGCCCCAGCATTTT
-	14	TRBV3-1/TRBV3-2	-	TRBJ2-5	CASSRPGAQETQYF	TGTGCCAGCAGCCGGCCTGGAGCACAAGAGACCCAGTACTTC
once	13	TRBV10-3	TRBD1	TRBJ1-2	CAISEGGQGLNTF	TGTGCCATCAGTGAGGGGGGACAGGGTTTAAACACCTTC
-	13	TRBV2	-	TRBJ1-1	CASSERGNTEAFF	TGTGCCAGCAGTGAAAGGGGGAACACTGAAGCTTTCTTT
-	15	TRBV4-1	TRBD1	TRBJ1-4	CASSQVGLTGEKLFF	TGCGCCAGCAGCCAAGTTGGTTTGACAGGGGAAAAACTGTTTTTT
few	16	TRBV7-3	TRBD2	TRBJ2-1	CASSPKSGGVYNEQFF	TGTGCCAGCAGCCCTAAAAGCGGGGGGGTCTACAATGAGCAGTTCTTC
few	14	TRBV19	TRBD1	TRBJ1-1	CASKRTGVGTEAFF	TGTGCCAGTAAGAGGACAGGGGTAGGCACTGAAGCTTTCTTT
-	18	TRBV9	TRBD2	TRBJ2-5	CASSPGSSGRGRGETQYF	TGTGCCAGCAGCCCTGGATCTAGCGGAAGGGGTCGTGGAGAGACCCAGTACTTC
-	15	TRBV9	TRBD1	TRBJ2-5	CASSARGDRGETQYF	TGTGCCAGCAGCGCACGAGGGGACAGGGGTGAGACCCAGTACTTC
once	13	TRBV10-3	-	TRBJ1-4	CAISVKEGEKLFF	TGTGCCATCAGTGTAAAAGAGGGAGAAAAACTGTTTTTT
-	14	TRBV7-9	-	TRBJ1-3	CASSLGASGNTIYF	TGTGCCAGCAGCTTAGGGGCCTCTGGAAACACCATATATTTT
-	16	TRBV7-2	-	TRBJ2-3	CASSQGLAPGTDTQYF	TGTGCCAGCAGCCAAGGGCTAGCGCCTGGGACAGATACGCAGTATTTT
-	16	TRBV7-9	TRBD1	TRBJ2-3	CASSLGGQNRGDTQYF	TGTGCCAGCAGCTTAGGAGGACAAAACAGGGGAGATACGCAGTATTTT
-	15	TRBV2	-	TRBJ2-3	CASGGARNWIGTQYF	TGTGCCAGCGGAGGAGCGCGAAATTGGATAGGTACGCAGTATTTT
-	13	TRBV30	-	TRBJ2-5	CAWSFGVGETQYF	TGTGCCTGGAGTTTCGGGGTGGGTGAGACCCAGTACTTC
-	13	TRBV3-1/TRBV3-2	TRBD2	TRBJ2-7	CASSKGLALEQYF	TGTGCCAGCAGCAAAGGACTAGCGCTCGAGCAGTACTTC
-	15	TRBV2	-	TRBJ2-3	CASSLRRVSTDTQYF	TGTGCCAGCAGTCTCCGGCGGGTTAGCACAGATACGCAGTATTTT
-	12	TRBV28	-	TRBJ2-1	CASMSGSNEQFF	TGTGCCAGCATGTCGGGGAGCAATGAGCAGTTCTTC
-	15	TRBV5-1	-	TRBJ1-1	CASSLGVDQDTEAFF	TGCGCCAGCAGCTTGGGGGTGGATCAGGACACTGAAGCTTTCTTT
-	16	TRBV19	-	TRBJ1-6	CASSIGARSSNSPLHF	TGTGCCAGTAGTATAGGGGCCAGGTCTTCTAATTCACCCCTCCACTTT